This T cell receptor beta chain derives from a study of cytomegalovirus exposure and HLA in healthy donors. Primers for the PCR totalled 60 Vbeta and 13 Jbeta. Assay: immunoSEQ multiplex PCR; the TCRdb copy retains only in-frame clones and omits some. The sample table includes approximately 100,000 clones. Turning to this clone: Its antigen is unidentified.

General study results and limits: Across donors, sequencing depth was assumed by presence/absence analyses to be roughly uniform.

V shed 4 bases and J 2 bases; nucleotides not matched to a gene: 2. The germline gives CDR1 SGDLS, CDR2 YYNGEE. This CDR3 spans 14 amino acids. The clonotype comes from a man aged 35-49 years in good health and CMV-seronegative. Specimen: PBMCs. The chain combines TRBV9 with TRBJ2-7, with 11 bases identical to TRBD2. CDR3 sequence: CASSLSGRAYEQYF. The DNA for the CDR3 is TGTGCCAGCAGCCTTAGCGGGAGGGCCTACGAGCAGTACTTC.